The T cell receptor (beta chain) under discussion was sequenced for a study of shared clonotypes between healthy human individuals (dated by TCRdb to 2018 to 2021). About the full investigation: The cohort comprised a couple of women and a few men aged 18 to 49 years. For each donor, three plates each were used for CD4 naive and CD4 memory, two plates were used for CD8 naive, and one plate was used for CD8 memory. The study deeply sequenced blood TCR repertoires of about five healthy adults to estimate repertoire size and the extent of clonotype sharing between individuals. To increase sequencing depth and limit assay-specific biases, different laboratories used diverse techniques to prepare libraries and sequence TCR repertoires. Per donor, leukapheresis produced somewhere between about 0.94 and 9.5 billion PBMCs.

Using the deep immunoSEQ assay, multiplex PCR amplified TCR CDR3 regions from genomic DNA. Extracted genomic DNA from each cell subset was distributed evenly across all wells of several immunoSEQ 96-well plates, and each plate was treated as a replicate. For sorted subsets, each replicate PCR was loaded with roughly 190 ng genomic DNA, equivalent to approximately 33,000 T cell genomes. The purified libraries were quantified using a Qubit 3.0 fluorometer, sized with a Bioanalyzer 2100, and then quantified again using the KAPA Library Quantification kit. Every immunoSEQ 96-well plate was sequenced on a dedicated single-read 150-cycle Illumina NextSeq 550 flow cell. For the original study's pipeline: The immunoSEQ output contained only junctional sequences without quality scores, so filtering could not match that applied to full-length reads. Sequences were annotated with PyIR, a Python wrapper for IgBLAST v1.9, using IMGT germline references to assign V/J genes and CDR3. Reads were filtered out if the reads had weak V/J assignments (E-value above 1e-6), no CDR3, stop codons, out-of-frame junctions, or ambiguous translated residues. V3J clonotypes were defined as sequences sharing the same inferred V gene, J gene, and CDR3 amino acid sequence. Percentage overlap between repertoires was computed as shared unique clonotypes divided by the size of the smaller repertoire. Three approaches were used to assess repertoire richness: RTK rarefaction, the Chao1 estimator, and Recon v2.1 estimates of unobserved clonotypes. OLGA was used to compute generation probabilities for all TCRbeta clonotypes that the gDNA method yielded from a handful of donors. TCRdb stores this immuneACCESS table with in-frame sequences only. Part of the clones is absent; in the studies checked, under half of the shortfall reflects unresolved V genes, and no reason is known for the rest. That table supplies the V and J calls and clone size; D and trimming were determined from the DNA. The sample records approximately 590,000 clones, less than 97% of which are singletons. The top ten constitute around 0.11% of the sample.

For this clone: Its antigen has not been determined. Base qualities are not recorded, but no much larger clone differs from it by a single base. The same CDR3 arises from other DNA sequences in this sample as well.

Counted from cysteine to phenylalanine, this CDR3 has 10 amino acids. Only the CDR3 portion is preserved as DNA: 30 bases, with reading frame beginning at the first base. The V and J ends are trimmed by 5 bases and 8 bases, leaving 4 bases between them. The germline V gene encodes CDR1 SEHNR and CDR2 FQNEAQ (reference sequence). Findings and caveats that apply to the study as a whole: Higher generation probabilities were observed for clonotypes shared by all four sorted-subset donors than for non-shared clonotypes. Pairwise subsampling led to the expectation that sequencing depth would affect the degree of clonotype sharing among donors. Sampling was restricted to blood, and TCR repertoires in tissue are likely to differ from TCR repertoires in blood. The small number of donors limited the genetic and exposure-history diversity represented. Naive subsets generally had larger estimated clonotype richness than memory subsets did. Sharing across a handful of donors was observed for about 5% of naive CD4, less than 4% of naive CD8, roughly 2.3% of memory CD4, and around 0.4% of memory CD8 clonotypes. Rarefaction of sorted-subset datasets indicated incomplete sequencing despite the large sequencing depth.

CD8 naive samples were obtained by positive selection for CCR7 among CD45RO-negative cells, yielding a CD45RA+CCR7+ population from which TemRA cells were excluded. Healthy HIV-negative adults with no recently reported acute infections or vaccinations were included as donors. Every donor was a Caucasian adult living in Nashville, Tennessee, USA. Blood was collected by leukapheresis, and PBMCs were isolated by Ficoll-Histopaque density gradient centrifugation and then cryopreserved in liquid nitrogen vapor phase. Analytical flow cytometry was used to check the purity and quantity of every magnetically sorted T cell population. Each sorted fraction had its genomic DNA isolated and then quantified by UV absorbance on a Nanodrop 2000c.

This TCR derives from a woman under 40 in good health. The sample was naive CD8+ T cells sorted from blood. This sample's cell subset or site label indicates: CD45RA+CCR7+. The sequence joins TRBV7-9 to TRBJ2-1, with no confident D gene call. The CDR3 reads as follows: CASSTDEQFF. The nucleotide sequence is TGTGCCAGCAGCACGGATGAGCAGTTCTTC.